Each of the 24 T cell receptor beta chains below was sequenced from the same sample in a study of blood T cell repertoires in COVID-19. Using immunoSEQ multiplex PCR, the repertoire was profiled, and TCRdb retains in-frame clones only, with some absent. The sample contains about 230,000 clones, 85% to 90% of which appear only once. Sequencing input: PBMCs or T cells enriched from blood (not recorded which). These receptors all come from a woman in her 30s with acute COVID-19.

The chain combines TRBV28 with TRBJ2-3; the match to TRBD2 covers 10 bases. CDR3 length: 15 residues. Unmatched junction bases numbered 6, after V lost 7 bases and J lost 2 bases. The germline gives CDR1 MDHEN, CDR2 SYDVKM. The CDR3, as DNA: TGTGCCAGCAATGTAGCGGGGGGCATCACAGATACGCAGTATTTT. This gives the protein CASNVAGGITDTQYF.

The chain is built from TRBV10-2 and TRBJ1-5; weak D call: TRBD1 (6 bases). Germline loops: CDR1 WSHSY, CDR2 SAAADI. The germline V and J ends were trimmed by 7 bases and 4 bases, with 14 bases remaining between them. CDR3 length equals 14 residues. Written as DNA, the CDR3 is TGCGCCAGCAACGATAGGGGGGGTAATCAGCCCCAGCATTTT. It is translated as CASNDRGGNQPQHF.

CDR3 nucleotide sequence: TGTGCCAGCAGTGACGGCAGGGGGTACGACAATGAGCAGTTCTTC. Its protein product is CASSDGRGYDNEQFF. The chain has TRBV2 and TRBJ2-1; TRBD1 agrees at 7 bases. CDR3 length: 15 amino acids. Trimming took 3 bases from V and 5 from J; bases not matched to a gene: 7. Germline V gives CDR1 SNHLY, CDR2 FYNNEI.

This clone was seen just once. The chain has TRBV2 and TRBJ1-4, with 10 bases matching TRBD1. The CDR3 covers 14 residues. V trimming: 4 bases; J trimming: 6 bases; junction bases outside the gene matches: 2. Germline V gene sequence: CDR1 SNHLY, CDR2 FYNNEI. The CDR3 DNA sequence: TGTGCCAGCAGTGTAGGGACAGGGGATGAAAAACTGTTTTTT. Translating gives CASSVGTGDEKLFF.

Turning to this clone: The sample contains more than one DNA sequence encoding this CDR3. The chain carries TRBV15 and TRBJ2-7, with D possibly matching TRBD1 (5 bases). The ends were cut back, 0 bases at V and 6 bases at J, with 6 bases in the middle. Germline V CDR1 and CDR2: LNHNV, YYDKDF (reference sequence). The CDR3 length is 12 residues. DNA for the CDR3: TGTGCCACCAGCAGAGATAGGGGCGAGCAGTACTTC. Translation: CATSRDRGEQYF.

For the CDR3, the DNA is TGTGCCAGCAGCTTAGCCCCAGGCAATCAGCCCCAGCATTTT. This gives the protein CASSLAPGNQPQHF. The chain joins TRBV7-6 to TRBJ1-5; D is unresolved. Between the trimmed V and J ends, which lost 0 bases and 2 bases, there was a span of 5 bases. The CDR3 length is 14 residues. The germline CDR1 and CDR2 sequences are SGHVS and FNYEAQ.

This chain connects TRBV9 to TRBJ1-6; 9 bases match TRBD1. Looked up from germline, CDR1 is SGDLS and CDR2 is YYNGEE. CDR3 length: 14 amino acids. V trimming: 5 bases; J trimming: 10 bases; junction bases outside the gene matches: 7. In DNA, the CDR3 is TGTGCCAGCAGTGCCGGGACAGGGCAGTCACCCCTCCACTTT. As protein: CASSAGTGQSPLHF.

About this clone: A much larger clone sits a single nucleotide away, making a read error possible. The V gene is TRBV6-4, the J gene TRBJ2-1; 8 positions agree with TRBD2. Germline V CDR1 and CDR2: MRHNA, SNTAGT. The CDR3 is 15 residues long. With 3 bases clipped from V and 0 bases from J, the junction kept 1 base outside the gene matches. CDR3 DNA: TGTGCCAGCAGTGAAAGCGGGGGCTCCTACAATGAGCAGTTCTTC. Translating it yields CASSESGGSYNEQFF.

This chain uses TRBV9 with TRBJ2-7; 8 bases map to TRBD1. The length of the CDR3 is 14 residues. Trimming at V came to 4 bases and at J to 3 bases, leaving 6 bases not matched to a gene. The V gene's germline CDR1 is SGDLS and CDR2 YYNGEE. The CDR3 is CASSYGTGIYEQYF. Written as DNA, the CDR3 is TGTGCCAGCAGCTACGGGACAGGAATCTACGAGCAGTACTTC.

The genes are TRBV18 and TRBJ1-2; D is uncertain. The germline gives CDR1 KGHSH, CDR2 LQKENI. V gave up 0 bases and J gave up 7 bases, with 9 bases separating them. The CDR3 runs 13 residues. Here the CDR3 reads CASSPPEGVGYTF. As DNA, the CDR3 is TGTGCCAGCTCACCACCTGAGGGCGTTGGCTACACCTTC.

This chain links TRBV11-3 with TRBJ1-1, with 9 bases matching TRBD1. The CDR3 runs to 12 residues. Trimming cost V 5 bases and J 6 bases; bases outside gene matches: 1. Germline V gene data show CDR1 as SGHNT and CDR2 as YENEEA. CDR3: CASSRTGAEAFF. The CDR3 DNA reads as TGTGCCAGCAGCCGGACAGGGGCTGAAGCTTTCTTT.

V gene TRBV30 combines with J gene TRBJ2-7, with D possibly TRBD2 on 6 matching bases. Trimming removed 2 bases from V and 2 bases from J, with 13 bases in between. The germline CDR1 and CDR2 sequences are GTSNPN and SVGIG (reference sequence). The CDR3 has 14 residues. The CDR3 sequence: CAWSRGGDTYEQYF. The CDR3 DNA follows: TGTGCCTGGAGTAGAGGCGGGGATACCTACGAGCAGTACTTC.

As for this clone: The junction departs from the called germline gene at one end, perhaps through a read error. The rearrangement uses TRBV29-1 and TRBJ1-1; D not certain. Germline-derived CDR1 and CDR2 are SQVTM and ANQGSEA. This CDR3 comprises 12 residues. The CDR3 sequence: CSVEASSREAFF. As DNA, the CDR3 is TGCAGCGTGGAAGCATCCTCCCGGGAGGCTTTCTTT.

This clone was found once. The chain employs TRBV25-1 and TRBJ1-1, with 10 bases matching TRBD1. V lost 1 base, J lost 10 bases, and 9 bases stayed unmatched. The CDR3 extends over 15 amino acids. Looked up from germline, CDR1 is MGHDK and CDR2 is SYGVNS. CDR3 DNA: TGTGCCAGCAGTGAATCTGTGACAGGGGGCTTTGGAGCTTTCTTT. This sequence encodes CASSESVTGGFGAFF.

This chain links TRBV20-1 with TRBJ1-1, with D perhaps matching TRBD1 (5 bases). V lost 3 bases to trimming and J lost 4 bases, with 12 bases between them. Germline V gene lookup returns CDR1 DFQATT and CDR2 SNEGSKA (reference sequence). This CDR3 is 13 amino acids long. This CDR3 is CSASRQGLTEAFF. The CDR3 nucleotides are TGCAGTGCTAGTCGCCAGGGACTCACTGAAGCTTTCTTT.

The CDR3 loop reads CASSEVTGLPGQPQHF. The CDR3 nucleotides are TGTGCCAGCAGTGAAGTAACAGGCCTCCCCGGGCAGCCCCAGCATTTT. The rearrangement uses TRBV6-1 and TRBJ1-5; maybe TRBD1 (5 bases). The length of the CDR3 is 16 residues. Germline V gene data show CDR1 as MNHNS and CDR2 as SASEGT. Trimming removed 1 base at V and 7 bases at J, with 17 bases between.

This clone was observed a handful of times. J is TRBJ2-5 and V is TRBV19, with 9 bases matching TRBD2. After removal of 5 bases from V and 5 bases from J, the junction contained 9 bases not matched to a gene. Germline V gene lookup returns CDR1 LNHDA and CDR2 SQIVND (reference sequence). CDR3 length: 15 residues. CDR3 sequence reads: CASSARWLAGETQYF. CDR3 bases: TGTGCCAGTAGTGCTCGGTGGCTAGCGGGGGAGACCCAGTACTTC.

This chain connects TRBV19 to TRBJ2-7; the match to TRBD1 covers 9 bases. With 6 bases clipped from V and 9 bases from J, the junction kept 12 bases outside the gene matches. The CDR3 runs 14 residues. CDR1 is LNHDA and CDR2 is SQIVND in the germline V gene (reference sequence). The CDR3, as DNA: TGTGCCAGTAGCTATACAGGGGGCCCGGTCTTGCAGTACTTC. Residues: CASSYTGGPVLQYF.

The chain joins TRBV6-5 to TRBJ2-1; 8 bases line up with TRBD2. J lost 5 bases, V lost 6 bases, and 6 bases had no gene match. The length of the CDR3 is 14 residues. CDR1 MNHEY and CDR2 SVGAGI come from the germline V gene. As DNA, the CDR3 is TGTGCCAGCAGATCCGGGACTAGTCACAATGAGCAGTTCTTC. As protein: CASRSGTSHNEQFF.

This clone has a handful of counts. The chain joins TRBV5-1 to TRBJ2-1; possibly TRBD1 for D (6 bases). This CDR3 region has 17 residues. Trimming removed 1 base from V and 9 bases from J, with 23 bases in between. Germline V lookup: CDR1 SGHRS, CDR2 YFSETQ. The CDR3 nucleotides read TGCGCCAGCAGCTTGCAGGGGACATTAAGGCCAGGCGGTGAGCAGTTCTTC. Protein: CASSLQGTLRPGGEQFF.

J is TRBJ1-4 and V is TRBV6-2 or TRBV6-3; maybe TRBD1 (5 bases). The CDR3 length is 14 residues. CDR1 and CDR2 from the germline V gene are MNHEY and SVGEGT. V gave up 2 bases and J gave up 4 bases, with 8 bases separating them. In nucleotides, the CDR3 is TGTGCCAGCAGTTACAAGGGGAATAATGAAAAACTGTTTTTT. As protein: CASSYKGNNEKLFF.

This clone showed up just once. The chain employs TRBV11-2 and TRBJ1-1; maybe TRBD1 (5 bases). Deletions cut 5 bases from V and 7 bases from J, with 20 bases between. Germline V CDR1 and CDR2: SGHAT, FQNNGV. The CDR3 sequence is 15 residues long. CDR3: CASSQRSPRADEAFF. The CDR3 coding sequence is TGTGCCAGCAGCCAACGATCCCCCAGGGCCGATGAAGCTTTCTTT.

V gene TRBV11-2 combines with J gene TRBJ1-1, with D uncertain. The CDR3 has 13 residues. Trimming stripped 4 bases from V and 1 base from J, with 7 bases between. Germline values: CDR1 SGHAT, CDR2 FQNNGV. CDR3 DNA: TGTGCCAGCAGCTATACGGGGAACACTGAAGCTTTCTTT. Amino acids: CASSYTGNTEAFF.

The J gene is TRBJ2-7, the V gene TRBV18; TRBD1 matches 11 bases. The CDR3 runs to 17 residues. Trimming removed 3 bases from V and 4 bases from J; junction bases left unmatched: 11. The germline V gene has CDR1 KGHSH and CDR2 LQKENI. CDR3 DNA sequence: TGTGCCAGCTCACCCCCGAGGGGTGGACAGGGGGCTTACGAGCAGTACTTC. Encoded protein: CASSPPRGGQGAYEQYF. Combining the CDR3 with reference TRBV18 and TRBJ2-7 gives the whole variable domain NAGVMQNPRHLVRRRGQEARLRCSPMKGHSHVYWYRQLPEEGLKFMVYLQKENIIDESGMPKERFSAEFPKEGPSILRIQQVVRGDSAAYFCASSPPRGGQGAYEQYFGPGTRLTVT.